There are a few counts of the clone carrying this T cell receptor beta chain. No antigen is known for it. Each CDR3 protein gets one entry after TCRdb re-called the 5' RACE reads with MiXCR. This repertoire shows about 300,000 distinct CDR3 sequences, 15% to 20% found once; its top ten account for under 25%. Losses at the gene ends were 0 bases for V and 7 bases for J; bases not matched to a gene: 7. CDR1 is SGHRS and CDR2 is YFSETQ in the germline V gene. The CDR3 length is 16 residues. This sample was taken from a study of T-cell memory formation after mild COVID-19. General observations from the study: Clones that contracted clustered mainly in CM and EM if CD4+ and in EMRA if CD8+.

V usage is TRBV5-1 and J usage is TRBJ2-1, with 10 bases matching TRBD2. The sequence derives from a young man who had mild COVID-19 (a few samples of this study predate the infection). Cell type and time point are not known. Input material: PBMCs or a T cell subset sorted from them (not recorded which). The CDR3 coding sequence is TGCGCCAGCAGCTTGGGCCCTAGCGGGGGAGGTAATGAGCAGTTCTTC. It encodes CASSLGPSGGGNEQFF.